By frequency in the sample, the clone carrying this TCR beta chain is medium-sized. Its antigen remains unknown. Germline CDR1 is SGHTA and CDR2 is FQGNSA. V lost 3 bases to trimming and J lost 2 bases; unmatched junction nucleotides: 4. The CDR3 has 16 amino acids. TCRdb independently ran MiXCR on the 5' RACE reads; one entry per CDR3 protein. The table shows several hundred distinct CDR3 sequences, with approximately 12% occurring only once. Time point given: sample taken at primary tumor resection. The entry originates in a study of spatial heterogeneity in lung cancer. Study results and caveats: In blood, ubiquitous expanded tumor TCRs appeared more at resection than follow-up.

The sequence derives from a male donor with early-stage non-small cell lung cancer. The material sequenced was PBMCs, taken at surgery. The chain recombines TRBV7-2 with TRBJ2-5; 12 bases agree with TRBD2. The CDR3 spells CASSFTSGGRQETQYF. The CDR3 DNA reads TGTGCCAGCAGCTTCACTAGCGGGGGGCGGCAAGAGACCCAGTACTTC.